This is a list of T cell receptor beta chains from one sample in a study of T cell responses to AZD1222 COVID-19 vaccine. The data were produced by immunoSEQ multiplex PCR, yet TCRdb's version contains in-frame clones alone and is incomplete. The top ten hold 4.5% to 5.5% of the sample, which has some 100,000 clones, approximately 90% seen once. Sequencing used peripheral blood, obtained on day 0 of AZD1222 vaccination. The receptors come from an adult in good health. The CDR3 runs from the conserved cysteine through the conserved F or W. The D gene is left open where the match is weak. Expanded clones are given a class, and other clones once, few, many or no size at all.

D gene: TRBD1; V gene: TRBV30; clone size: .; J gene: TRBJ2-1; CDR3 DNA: TGTGCCTGGAGTCAACACAGGGGAGAGCAGTTCTTC; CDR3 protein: CAWSQHRGEQFF
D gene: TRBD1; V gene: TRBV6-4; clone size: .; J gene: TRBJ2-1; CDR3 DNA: TGTGCCAGCAGTGACTCGGCAGGGGGCTACAATGAGCAGTTCTTC; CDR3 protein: CASSDSAGGYNEQFF
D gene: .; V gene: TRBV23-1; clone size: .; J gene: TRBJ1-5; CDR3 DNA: TGCGCCAGCAGTCAATCGAAAGGGGCTAACAATCAGCCCCAGCATTTT; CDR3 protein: CASSQSKGANNQPQHF
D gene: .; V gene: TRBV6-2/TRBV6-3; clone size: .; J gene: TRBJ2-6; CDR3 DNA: TGTGCCAGCAGTTACTCGACGGGGACTGGGGCCAACGTCCTGACTTTC; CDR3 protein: CASSYSTGTGANVLTF
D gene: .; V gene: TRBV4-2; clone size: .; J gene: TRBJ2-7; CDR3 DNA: TGTGCCAGCAGCCAAGACTTATTGCGGACCTCCTACGAGCAGTACTTC; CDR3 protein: CASSQDLLRTSYEQYF
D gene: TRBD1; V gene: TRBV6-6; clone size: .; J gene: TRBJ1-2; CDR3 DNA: TGTGCCAGCAGTACAGGGACAGGGGGATACTATGGCTACACCTTC; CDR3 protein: CASSTGTGGYYGYTF
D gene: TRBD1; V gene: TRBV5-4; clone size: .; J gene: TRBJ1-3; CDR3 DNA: TGTGCCAGCAGCCAAGGAAGGGACAGCACCATATATTTT; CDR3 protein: CASSQGRDSTIYF
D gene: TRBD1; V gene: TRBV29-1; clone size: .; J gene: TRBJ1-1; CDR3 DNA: TGCAGCGTTCGACAGGGGCTGGGTACTGAAGCTTTCTTT; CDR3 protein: CSVRQGLGTEAFF
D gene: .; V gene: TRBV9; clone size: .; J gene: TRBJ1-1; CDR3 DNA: TGTGCCAGCAGCCCTTTTGGAGGGGGGGTCACTGAAGCTTTCTTT; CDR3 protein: CASSPFGGGVTEAFF
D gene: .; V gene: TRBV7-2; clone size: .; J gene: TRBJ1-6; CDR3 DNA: TGTGCCAGCAGCGTTTCCGCGGATTCACCCCTCCACTTT; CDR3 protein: CASSVSADSPLHF
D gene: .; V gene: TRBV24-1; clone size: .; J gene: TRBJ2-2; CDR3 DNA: TGTGCCACTAGAAGCCTCCCCACCGGGGAGCTGTTTTTT; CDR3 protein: CATRSLPTGELFF
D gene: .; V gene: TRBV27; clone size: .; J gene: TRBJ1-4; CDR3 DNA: TGTGCCAGCAGCCAAGGGAGGCTTATGGAAAAACTGTTTTTT; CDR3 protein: CASSQGRLMEKLFF
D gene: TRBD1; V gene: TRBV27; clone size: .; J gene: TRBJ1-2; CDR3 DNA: TGTGCCAGCAGTGCACAGGGGTTCTATGGCTACACCTTC; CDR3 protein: CASSAQGFYGYTF
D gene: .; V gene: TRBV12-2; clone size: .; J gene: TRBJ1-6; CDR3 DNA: TGTGCAAGTCGCTTAGCAGGGCCTAGCCTAGTACTCTATAATTCACCCCTCCACTTT; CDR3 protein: CASRLAGPSLVLYNSPLHF
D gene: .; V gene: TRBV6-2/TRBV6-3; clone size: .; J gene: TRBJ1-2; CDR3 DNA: TGTGCCAGCAGTTACTCAGATGGCTACACCTTC; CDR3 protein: CASSYSDGYTF
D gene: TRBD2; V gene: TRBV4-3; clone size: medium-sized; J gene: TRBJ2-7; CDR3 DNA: TGCGCCAGCAGCCAAGGTACTAGCGGAACCTACGAGCAGTACTTC; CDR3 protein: CASSQGTSGTYEQYF